The present TCR beta chain was sequenced within a study of blood T cell repertoires in COVID-19. The method was immunoSEQ multiplex PCR; TCRdb's version includes in-frame clones alone and lacks a portion of them. There are roughly 100,000 clones in the sample; about four fifths occur only once, and roughly 37% lies in the top ten. The specimen sequenced was peripheral blood. The source of this sequence is an older man with acute or convalescent COVID-19.

In nucleotides, the CDR3 is TGTGCCAGCAGTTCAGGACAGGTTACCGTCTACAATGAGCAGTTCTTC. This translates into CASSSGQVTVYNEQFF. The gene calls are TRBV28 and TRBJ2-1; TRBD1 matches at 7 bases. The CDR3 is made up of 16 amino acids. Germline V gene lookup returns CDR1 MDHEN and CDR2 SYDVKM. The V and J ends lost 4 bases and 3 bases, in that order; junction bases with no gene match: 9.